This T cell receptor (beta chain) is from a study of T-cell memory formation after mild COVID-19. On the study more broadly: The TCR clusters were mostly specific to one donor.

As concerns this clonotype: Its target is unknown.

TCRdb reprocessed the 5' RACE reads via MiXCR and lists one record per CDR3 protein. The table includes 380,000 or so distinct CDR3 sequences, roughly an eighth detected once. Germline V CDR1 and CDR2: MDHEN, SYDVKM. With 3 bases clipped from V and 4 bases from J, the junction kept 9 bases outside the gene matches. The CDR3 consists of 16 residues. Findings and limits, study-wide: Proof of SARS-CoV-2 specificity was absent for the second-wave clones that crested on day 37.

The J gene is TRBJ1-1, the V gene TRBV28; 9 positions agree with TRBD1. The TCR comes from a man between 18 and 29 years old who had mild COVID-19 (a few samples of this study predate the infection). Cell type and time point are not known. Sequencing was performed on PBMCs or a T cell subset sorted from them (not recorded which). CDR3 nucleotide sequence: TGTGCCAGCAGTTTTCCCGGGACAGGGTTTGGCACTGAAGCTTTCTTT. Amino acid sequence: CASSFPGTGFGTEAFF.